This TCR beta chain is drawn from a study of T cell clusters in autoimmune cytopenias. Whole-study context: A median of approximately 47,000 TRB reads per sample yielded a median approximately 2,500 distinct clonotypes.

TRB amplification used 250 ng of peripheral blood genomic DNA. The CDR3 sequence is 14 residues long. The germline V gene has CDR1 SGHRS and CDR2 YFSETQ. According to its frequency, this clonotype is medium-sized. Its target is unknown. TRB was amplified by touch-down multiplex PCR, primer pools A and B combined. TCRdb reprocessed the multiplex PCR reads and reports one entry per CDR3 protein, with no DNA. This sample's table reports 3,400 or so distinct CDR3 sequences. General observations from the study: Primary autoimmune cytopenia patients seemingly lacked the physiological T cell clusters found in healthy donors. Functional roles of the in silico T cell clusters still await experimental validation.

This rearrangement joins TRBV5-1 to TRBJ1-2; TCRdb's D call of TRBD1 is untestable without DNA. The specimen sequenced was peripheral blood. The receptor comes from a human donor with an autoimmune cytopenia or autoimmune hepatitis (not recorded which). The CDR3 protein is CASSTDRGLYGYTF.